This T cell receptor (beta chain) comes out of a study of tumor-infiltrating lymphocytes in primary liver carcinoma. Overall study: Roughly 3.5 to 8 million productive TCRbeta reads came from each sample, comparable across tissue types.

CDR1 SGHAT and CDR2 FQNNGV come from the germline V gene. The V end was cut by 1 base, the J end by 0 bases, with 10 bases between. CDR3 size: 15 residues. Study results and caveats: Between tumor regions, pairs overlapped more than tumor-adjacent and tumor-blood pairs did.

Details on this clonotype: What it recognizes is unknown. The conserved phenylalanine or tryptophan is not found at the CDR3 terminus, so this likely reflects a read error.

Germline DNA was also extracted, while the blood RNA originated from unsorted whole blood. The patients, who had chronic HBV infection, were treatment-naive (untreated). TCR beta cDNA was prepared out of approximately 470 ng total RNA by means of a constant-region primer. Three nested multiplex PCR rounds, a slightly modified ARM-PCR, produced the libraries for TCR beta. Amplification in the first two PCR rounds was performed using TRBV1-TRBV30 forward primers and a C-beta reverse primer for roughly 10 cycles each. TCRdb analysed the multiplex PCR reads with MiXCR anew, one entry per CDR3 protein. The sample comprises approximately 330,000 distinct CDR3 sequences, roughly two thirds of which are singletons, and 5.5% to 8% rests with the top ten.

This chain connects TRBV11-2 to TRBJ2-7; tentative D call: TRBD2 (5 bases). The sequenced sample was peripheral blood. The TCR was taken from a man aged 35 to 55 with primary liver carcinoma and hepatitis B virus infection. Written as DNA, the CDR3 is TGTGCCAGCAGCTTAGGGCACGCGGGCTCCTACGAGCAGTACTTG. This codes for CASSLGHAGSYEQYL.